This entry concerns a single T cell receptor (beta chain). What it binds is unknown. Each sample had two DNA replicates, 0.5 ug blood or around 1.4 ug tissue. Using immunoSEQ multiplex PCR, the repertoire was profiled, and TCRdb retains in-frame clones only, with some absent. This table holds 25,000 to 35,000 clones, about 59% found once. This entry is derived from a study of early stage breast cancer tumors. For the study at large: The ER+/PR+/HER2- tumors included roughly eight ductal and four lobular carcinomas. Findings and limits, study-wide: Tumors had approximately 2.6-fold higher T cell density and higher clonality than adjacent normal breast tissue. Comparing each tissue with blood distinguished tumor from normal in most of the 16 patients.

V lost 3 bases, J lost 11 bases, and 12 bases stayed unmatched. Germline CDR1 SNHLY, CDR2 FYNNEI. This CDR3 is 14 amino acids long. Material: breast tumor tissue. The TCR sequence derives from a person aged 45 to 59 with breast cancer. The rearrangement links TRBV2 to TRBJ1-1, with 7 bases identical to TRBD1. CDR3 in DNA: TGTGCCAGCAGTGACCCCCCGCTTACAGGGGACGCTTTCTTT. Protein sequence: CASSDPPLTGDAFF.